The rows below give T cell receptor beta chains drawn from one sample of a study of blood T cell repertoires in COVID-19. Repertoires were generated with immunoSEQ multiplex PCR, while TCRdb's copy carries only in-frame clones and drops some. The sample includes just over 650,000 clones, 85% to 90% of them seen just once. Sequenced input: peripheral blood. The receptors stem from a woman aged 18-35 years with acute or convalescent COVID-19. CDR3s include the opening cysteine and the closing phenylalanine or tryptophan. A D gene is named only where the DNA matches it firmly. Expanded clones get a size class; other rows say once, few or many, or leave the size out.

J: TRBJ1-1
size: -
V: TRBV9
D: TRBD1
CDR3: CASSQGGAAEAFF
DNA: TGTGCCAGCTCCCAAGGGGGCGCGGCTGAAGCTTTCTTT

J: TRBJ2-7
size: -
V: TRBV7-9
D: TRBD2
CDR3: CASSLSGALSYEQYF
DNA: TGTGCCAGCAGCCTTAGCGGGGCGCTCTCCTACGAGCAGTACTTC

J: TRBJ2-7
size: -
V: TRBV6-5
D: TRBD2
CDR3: CASNRGDYEQYF
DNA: TGTGCCAGCAACCGGGGGGACTACGAGCAGTACTTC

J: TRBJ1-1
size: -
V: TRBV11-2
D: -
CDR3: CASSLEEVRAFF
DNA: TGTGCCAGCAGCTTAGAAGAAGTTAGAGCTTTCTTT

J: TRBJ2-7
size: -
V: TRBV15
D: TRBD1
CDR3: CATSREQGAGNEQYF
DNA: TGTGCCACCAGCAGAGAACAGGGGGCAGGAAACGAGCAGTACTTC

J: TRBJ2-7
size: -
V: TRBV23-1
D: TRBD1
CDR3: CASSPPPEQGTGEQYF
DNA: TGCGCCAGCAGTCCCCCCCCCGAACAGGGGACAGGAGAGCAGTACTTC

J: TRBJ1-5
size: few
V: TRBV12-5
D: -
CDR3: CASGLVLGQGGNQPQHF
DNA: TGTGCTAGTGGTTTGGTATTAGGGCAAGGGGGCAATCAGCCCCAGCATTTT

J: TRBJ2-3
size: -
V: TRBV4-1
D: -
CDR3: CASSQVGGESTDTQYF
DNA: TGCGCCAGCAGCCAAGTTGGAGGGGAGAGCACAGATACGCAGTATTTT

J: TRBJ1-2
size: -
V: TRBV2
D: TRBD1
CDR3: CASRTPGQVKKKDGYTF
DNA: TGTGCCAGCAGGACCCCCGGACAGGTCAAAAAAAAGGATGGCTACACCTTC

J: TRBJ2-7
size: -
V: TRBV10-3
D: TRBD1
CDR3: CATTPGQRLPYEQYF
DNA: TGTGCCACCACCCCGGGACAGCGTTTACCCTACGAGCAGTACTTC